A selection of T cell receptor beta chains follows, all from one sample in a study of blood T cells in healthy people across ages. TCRdb re-analysed the 5' RACE reads in MiXCR, keeping a single row per CDR3 protein. Here the sample spans 550,000 to 650,000 distinct CDR3 sequences, less than 35% being singletons. The sequenced sample consisted of blood. The receptors here all came from a woman of 80 years or more in good health. CDR3s include the opening cysteine and the closing phenylalanine or tryptophan. Fields, in order: D gene, V gene, clone size, J gene, CDR3 DNA, CDR3 protein. D genes are given only for firm matches. For some rows the clone size is stated as once, few or many, or as a class when expanded; others skip it.

d_gene: .; v_gene: TRBV21-1; abundance: .; j_gene: TRBJ2-7; CDR3nt: TGTGCCAGCAGCAAACTATCACAGTCCTACGAGCAGTACTTC; CDR3aa: CASSKLSQSYEQYF
d_gene: .; v_gene: TRBV20-1; abundance: many; j_gene: TRBJ1-5; CDR3nt: TGCAGTGCTTCCATAAGCAATCAGCCCCAGCATTTT; CDR3aa: CSASISNQPQHF
d_gene: TRBD2; v_gene: TRBV6-2/TRBV6-3; abundance: many; j_gene: TRBJ2-1; CDR3nt: TGTGCCAGCAGTACGCACACTAGCGGTGGGGACAATGAGCAGTTCTTC; CDR3aa: CASSTHTSGGDNEQFF
d_gene: .; v_gene: TRBV6-5; abundance: many; j_gene: TRBJ1-5; CDR3nt: TGTGCCAGCAGGAGGGGGTTCAATCAGCCCCAGCATTTT; CDR3aa: CASRRGFNQPQHF
d_gene: .; v_gene: TRBV7-7; abundance: many; j_gene: TRBJ2-5; CDR3nt: TGTGCTAGCAGCCCCCCAGGTGGGACCCAAGAGACCCAGTACTTC; CDR3aa: CASSPPGGTQETQYF
d_gene: TRBD2; v_gene: TRBV20-1; abundance: many; j_gene: TRBJ2-1; CDR3nt: TGCAGTGCTAGAGTGAGCGGGGACTTCCGTACTAGCTCCTACAATGAGCAGTTCTTC; CDR3aa: CSARVSGDFRTSSYNEQFF
d_gene: TRBD2; v_gene: TRBV4-2; abundance: few; j_gene: TRBJ2-5; CDR3nt: TGTGCCAGCAGCCGGGGGCGGGGGGGCAATAATGAGCAGTACTTC; CDR3aa: CASSRGRGGNNEQYF
d_gene: TRBD2; v_gene: TRBV12-3/TRBV12-4; abundance: .; j_gene: TRBJ2-3; CDR3nt: TGTGCCAGCAGTTTCCTACGGGGGGGCACAGATGCGCAGTATTTT; CDR3aa: CASSFLRGGTDAQYF
d_gene: TRBD2; v_gene: TRBV5-1; abundance: few; j_gene: TRBJ2-5; CDR3nt: TGCGCCAGCAGTCGACTAGCGGGGAGTCCCAGGGAGACCCAGTACTTC; CDR3aa: CASSRLAGSPRETQYF
d_gene: .; v_gene: TRBV6-6; abundance: .; j_gene: TRBJ2-5; CDR3nt: TGTGCCAGCGAAACCCGGGAGTTCACCGGTGAGCAGTACTTC; CDR3aa: CASETREFTGEQYF
d_gene: TRBD1; v_gene: TRBV27; abundance: .; j_gene: TRBJ2-2; CDR3nt: TGTGCCAGCAGGGGGGCAGGGGGCTATGGGGAGCTGTTTTTT; CDR3aa: CASRGAGGYGELFF
d_gene: .; v_gene: TRBV6-5; abundance: once; j_gene: TRBJ1-1; CDR3nt: TGTGCCGGCAGTTCGAACAGGGTGAACACTGAAGCTTTCTTT; CDR3aa: CAGSSNRVNTEAFF
d_gene: .; v_gene: TRBV15; abundance: .; j_gene: TRBJ2-3; CDR3nt: TGTGCCACCAGCAGAGATGGACGGACAAAGGCAGATACGCAGTATTTT; CDR3aa: CATSRDGRTKADTQYF
d_gene: TRBD2; v_gene: TRBV20-1; abundance: .; j_gene: TRBJ2-7; CDR3nt: TGCAGTGCTAGAGATCTAGCGGTCACCTACGAGCAGTACTTC; CDR3aa: CSARDLAVTYEQYF
d_gene: TRBD1; v_gene: TRBV20-1; abundance: .; j_gene: TRBJ2-7; CDR3nt: TGCAGTGCTAGCCGGGACAGGGGCAACTACGAGCAGTACTTC; CDR3aa: CSASRDRGNYEQYF
d_gene: .; v_gene: TRBV6-1; abundance: .; j_gene: TRBJ1-1; CDR3nt: TGTGCCAGCACTAAACAGATGAACACTGAAGCTTTCTTT; CDR3aa: CASTKQMNTEAFF
d_gene: .; v_gene: TRBV7-2; abundance: many; j_gene: TRBJ2-7; CDR3nt: TGTGCCAGCAGCTTAACCCCGACTCCCTACGAGCAGTACTTC; CDR3aa: CASSLTPTPYEQYF
d_gene: .; v_gene: TRBV14; abundance: many; j_gene: TRBJ2-1; CDR3nt: TGTGCCAGCAGCCGGAACCTGGTGAATGAGCAGTTCTTC; CDR3aa: CASSRNLVNEQFF
d_gene: .; v_gene: TRBV21-1; abundance: few; j_gene: TRBJ2-1; CDR3nt: TGTGCCAGCAGCAGGAGCGGGGGGGACTCGGGTGAGCAGTTCTTC; CDR3aa: CASSRSGGDSGEQFF
d_gene: .; v_gene: TRBV20-1; abundance: many; j_gene: TRBJ1-4; CDR3nt: TGCAGTGCCTCCGTGGGGGAGGCTAATGAAAAACTGTTTTTT; CDR3aa: CSASVGEANEKLFF
d_gene: TRBD2; v_gene: TRBV9; abundance: few; j_gene: TRBJ2-5; CDR3nt: TGTGCCAGCAGTGCGACTAGCGGGGGGCACAATGAGCAGTACTTC; CDR3aa: CASSATSGGHNEQYF
d_gene: .; v_gene: TRBV28; abundance: .; j_gene: TRBJ2-1; CDR3nt: TGTGCCAGCAGTTTAGCTACCGGAGGACTGGACTACAATGAGCAGTTCTTC; CDR3aa: CASSLATGGLDYNEQFF
d_gene: .; v_gene: TRBV28; abundance: many; j_gene: TRBJ1-5; CDR3nt: TGTGCCAGCAGTTTCCCCGGGATAGGGGTCAATCAGCCCCAGCATTTT; CDR3aa: CASSFPGIGVNQPQHF
d_gene: .; v_gene: TRBV28; abundance: .; j_gene: TRBJ1-1; CDR3nt: TGTGCCAGCAGTTTTCTAAGTTCTAAGGTTGAAGCTTTCTTT; CDR3aa: CASSFLSSKVEAFF
d_gene: .; v_gene: TRBV6-1; abundance: many; j_gene: TRBJ2-7; CDR3nt: TGTGCCAGCAGTGAAGGGGGAGCCTACGAGCAGTACTTC; CDR3aa: CASSEGGAYEQYF
d_gene: .; v_gene: TRBV19; abundance: .; j_gene: TRBJ2-5; CDR3nt: TGTGCCAGTAGTATCGGGGTGGGGCGCGGAGAGACCCAGTACTTC; CDR3aa: CASSIGVGRGETQYF
d_gene: .; v_gene: TRBV15; abundance: many; j_gene: TRBJ2-3; CDR3nt: TGTGCCACCAGCAGAGGCAACACAGATACGCAGTATTTT; CDR3aa: CATSRGNTDTQYF
d_gene: TRBD1; v_gene: TRBV7-2; abundance: few; j_gene: TRBJ1-3; CDR3nt: TGTGCCAGCAGCTCCAACAGGGGCTCTGGAAACACCATATATTTT; CDR3aa: CASSSNRGSGNTIYF
d_gene: .; v_gene: TRBV5-6; abundance: many; j_gene: TRBJ2-7; CDR3nt: TGTGCCAGCAGCACGGGGAGCTCCTACGAGCAGTACTTC; CDR3aa: CASSTGSSYEQYF
d_gene: .; v_gene: TRBV4-2; abundance: many; j_gene: TRBJ2-7; CDR3nt: TGTGCCAGCAGCCAAGAAGGAAACAGCTTCGGAACCTACGAGCAGTACTTC; CDR3aa: CASSQEGNSFGTYEQYF
d_gene: TRBD2; v_gene: TRBV7-9; abundance: many; j_gene: TRBJ2-1; CDR3nt: TGTGCCAGCAGTCGTAGCGGGGGGTTATACAATGAGCAGTTCTTC; CDR3aa: CASSRSGGLYNEQFF
d_gene: .; v_gene: TRBV6-5; abundance: .; j_gene: TRBJ1-5; CDR3nt: TGTGCCAGCAGCCCAGGACGGGGATCAGGGCTCCAGCATTTT; CDR3aa: CASSPGRGSGLQHF
d_gene: TRBD2; v_gene: TRBV18; abundance: many; j_gene: TRBJ2-3; CDR3nt: TGTGCCAGCTCACCACCGGTTGGCGGGGGGAGCACAGATACGCAGTATTTT; CDR3aa: CASSPPVGGGSTDTQYF
d_gene: .; v_gene: TRBV5-6; abundance: many; j_gene: TRBJ2-5; CDR3nt: TGTGCCAGCAGCTTGGAAGGGTTCCAAGAGACCCAGTACTTC; CDR3aa: CASSLEGFQETQYF
d_gene: TRBD1; v_gene: TRBV2; abundance: .; j_gene: TRBJ1-1; CDR3nt: TGTGCCAGCAGCTCGGACAGGGTCAGGGAAGCTTTCTTT; CDR3aa: CASSSDRVREAFF
d_gene: .; v_gene: TRBV6-1; abundance: many; j_gene: TRBJ2-5; CDR3nt: TGTGCCAGCAGTGAAGCATCCAGGGAAGAGACCCAGTACTTC; CDR3aa: CASSEASREETQYF
d_gene: .; v_gene: TRBV20-1; abundance: many; j_gene: TRBJ2-7; CDR3nt: TGCAGTGCTAGTGGAAACCGGGACAACGAGCAGTACTTC; CDR3aa: CSASGNRDNEQYF
d_gene: TRBD2; v_gene: TRBV5-6; abundance: many; j_gene: TRBJ2-1; CDR3nt: TGTGCCAGCAGCCCGGGGGGGAGAGGGGCTAACAATGAGCAGTTCTTC; CDR3aa: CASSPGGRGANNEQFF
d_gene: .; v_gene: TRBV29-1; abundance: many; j_gene: TRBJ1-4; CDR3nt: TGCAGCGTGGAAGGGGGTGGAAAACTGTTTTTT; CDR3aa: CSVEGGGKLFF
d_gene: .; v_gene: TRBV3-1; abundance: many; j_gene: TRBJ1-6; CDR3nt: TGTGCCAGCAGCCAGCTGTCTACACCCCTCCACTTT; CDR3aa: CASSQLSTPLHF
d_gene: TRBD1; v_gene: TRBV9; abundance: many; j_gene: TRBJ2-7; CDR3nt: TGTGCCAGCAGCGTTGCCGGGACAGGGGACTACGAGCAGTACTTC; CDR3aa: CASSVAGTGDYEQYF
d_gene: .; v_gene: TRBV28; abundance: .; j_gene: TRBJ1-5; CDR3nt: TGTGCCAGCAGTTTATGGGCCAGTGGGGGCAATCAGCCCCAGCATTTT; CDR3aa: CASSLWASGGNQPQHF
d_gene: TRBD1; v_gene: TRBV7-9; abundance: many; j_gene: TRBJ2-7; CDR3nt: TGTGCCAGCAGCCCATGGACAGGGGTTCTCTACGAGCAGTACTTC; CDR3aa: CASSPWTGVLYEQYF
d_gene: TRBD2; v_gene: TRBV6-5; abundance: many; j_gene: TRBJ2-7; CDR3nt: TGTGCCAGCAGTTACCTCCCTAGCGGGGGGCGAAGGAGCTCCTACGAGCAGTACTTC; CDR3aa: CASSYLPSGGRRSSYEQYF
d_gene: .; v_gene: TRBV15; abundance: .; j_gene: TRBJ2-5; CDR3nt: TGTGCCACCAGCCCCCCGGCCCGACGGCAAGAGACCCAGTACTTC; CDR3aa: CATSPPARRQETQYF
d_gene: .; v_gene: TRBV4-2; abundance: many; j_gene: TRBJ2-3; CDR3nt: TGTGCCAGCAGCCAAGATGGGGCTAGCTCAGATACGCAGTATTTT; CDR3aa: CASSQDGASSDTQYF
d_gene: .; v_gene: TRBV11-2; abundance: many; j_gene: TRBJ1-2; CDR3nt: TGTGCCAGCAGCTTAGGGCAGGGTCAGCGGTATGGCTACACCTTC; CDR3aa: CASSLGQGQRYGYTF
d_gene: .; v_gene: TRBV3-1; abundance: many; j_gene: TRBJ1-2; CDR3nt: TGTGCCAGCAGCCAAGATTATGGACGGAACTATGGCTACACCTTC; CDR3aa: CASSQDYGRNYGYTF
d_gene: .; v_gene: TRBV6-6; abundance: many; j_gene: TRBJ2-7; CDR3nt: TGTGCCAGCAGTTACTCCCGTTGGGGGAACGAGCAGTACTTC; CDR3aa: CASSYSRWGNEQYF
d_gene: TRBD2; v_gene: TRBV5-4; abundance: few; j_gene: TRBJ2-1; CDR3nt: TGTGCCAGCAGCCCGGGTGGGACTAGCGCGGGGGGACAGTTCTTC; CDR3aa: CASSPGGTSAGGQFF
d_gene: .; v_gene: TRBV20-1; abundance: many; j_gene: TRBJ1-6; CDR3nt: TGCAGTGCTAGAGGGCCTACCGCCAATAATTCACCCCTCCACTTT; CDR3aa: CSARGPTANNSPLHF
d_gene: .; v_gene: TRBV5-1; abundance: many; j_gene: TRBJ2-4; CDR3nt: TGCGCCAGCAGCTTGATCGACAGCAAAAACATTCAGTACTTC; CDR3aa: CASSLIDSKNIQYF
d_gene: TRBD1; v_gene: TRBV5-5; abundance: .; j_gene: TRBJ1-4; CDR3nt: TGTGCCAGCAGCTTGTTACAGGGGGCGCGTGTGGGGAATGAAAAACTGTTTTTT; CDR3aa: CASSLLQGARVGNEKLFF
d_gene: TRBD1; v_gene: TRBV24-1; abundance: many; j_gene: TRBJ2-5; CDR3nt: TGTGCCACCAGTGATTCGGGACAGGGGAGGGAGACCCAGTACTTC; CDR3aa: CATSDSGQGRETQYF
d_gene: TRBD1; v_gene: TRBV28; abundance: .; j_gene: TRBJ2-7; CDR3nt: TGTGCCAGCAGTTGCTCTGGGACAGGGAGGGCCCAGTACTTC; CDR3aa: CASSCSGTGRAQYF